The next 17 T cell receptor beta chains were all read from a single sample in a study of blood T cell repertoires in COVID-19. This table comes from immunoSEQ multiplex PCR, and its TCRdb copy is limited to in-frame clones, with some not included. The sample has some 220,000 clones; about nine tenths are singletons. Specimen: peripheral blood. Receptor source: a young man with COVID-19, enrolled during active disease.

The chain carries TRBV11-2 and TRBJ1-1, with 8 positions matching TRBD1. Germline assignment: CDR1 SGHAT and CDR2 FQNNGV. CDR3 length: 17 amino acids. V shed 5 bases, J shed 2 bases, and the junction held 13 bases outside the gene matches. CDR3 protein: CASSPRQGPILNTEAFF. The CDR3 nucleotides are TGTGCCAGCAGCCCCCGACAGGGGCCCATTCTTAACACTGAAGCTTTCTTT.

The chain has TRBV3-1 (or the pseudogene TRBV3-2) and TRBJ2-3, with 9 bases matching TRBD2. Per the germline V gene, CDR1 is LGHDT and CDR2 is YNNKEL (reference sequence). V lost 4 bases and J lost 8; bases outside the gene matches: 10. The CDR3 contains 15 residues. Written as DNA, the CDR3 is TGTGCCAGCAGCCCACCGGGACTAGCTGAGGGTACGCAGTATTTT. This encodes CASSPPGLAEGTQYF.

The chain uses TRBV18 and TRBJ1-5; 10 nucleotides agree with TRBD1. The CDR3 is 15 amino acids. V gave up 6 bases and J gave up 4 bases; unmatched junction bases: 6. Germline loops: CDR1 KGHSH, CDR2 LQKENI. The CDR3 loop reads CASSRTGGINQPQHF. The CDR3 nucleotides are TGTGCCAGCTCCAGGACAGGGGGAATAAATCAGCCCCAGCATTTT.

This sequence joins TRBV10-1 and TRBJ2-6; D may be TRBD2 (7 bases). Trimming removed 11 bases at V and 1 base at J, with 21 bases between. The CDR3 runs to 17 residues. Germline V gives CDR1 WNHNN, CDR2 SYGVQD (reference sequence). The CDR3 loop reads CARRFRGGASGANVLTF. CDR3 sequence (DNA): TGCGCCCGACGTTTTAGGGGGGGGGCGTCTGGGGCCAACGTCCTGACTTTC.

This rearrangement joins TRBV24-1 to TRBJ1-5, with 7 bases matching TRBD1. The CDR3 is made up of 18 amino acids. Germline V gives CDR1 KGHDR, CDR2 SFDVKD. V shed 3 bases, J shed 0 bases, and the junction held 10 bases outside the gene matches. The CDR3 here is CATSDRGQFNYSNQPQHF. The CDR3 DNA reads TGTGCCACCAGTGATCGGGGACAGTTTAACTATAGCAATCAGCCCCAGCATTTT.

CDR3 sequence: CASSQGTGGYGYTF. The CDR3 DNA reads as TGTGCCAGCAGCCAAGGAACAGGGGGGTATGGCTACACCTTC. The rearrangement uses TRBV4-2 and TRBJ1-2, with 8 bases matching TRBD1. V lost 1 base, J lost 5 bases, and 3 bases stayed unmatched. Germline V CDR1 and CDR2: LGHNA, YNFKEQ. This CDR3 is 14 amino acids long.

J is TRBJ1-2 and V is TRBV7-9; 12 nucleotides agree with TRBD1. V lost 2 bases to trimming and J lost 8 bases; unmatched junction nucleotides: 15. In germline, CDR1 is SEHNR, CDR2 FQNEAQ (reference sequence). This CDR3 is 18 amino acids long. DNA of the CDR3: TGTGCCAGCAGCTTAACCGGGACAGGGGGCCCCTTTCTCTTCGGCTACACCTTC. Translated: CASSLTGTGGPFLFGYTF.

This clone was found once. The DNA of the CDR3 is TGTGCCAGCAGTTTACTTGAGGACACCATATATTTT. Translating it yields CASSLLEDTIYF. This sequence joins TRBV12-3 or TRBV12-4 and TRBJ1-3; no firm D call. The V and J ends lost 2 bases and 8 bases respectively, with 7 bases between them. This CDR3 spans 12 amino acids.

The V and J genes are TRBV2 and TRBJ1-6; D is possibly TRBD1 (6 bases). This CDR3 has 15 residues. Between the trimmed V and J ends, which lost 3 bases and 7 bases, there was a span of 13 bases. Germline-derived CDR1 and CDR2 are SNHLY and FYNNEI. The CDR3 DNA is TGTGCCAGCAGTGAGCTGGCGGGGGGCAATTCACCCCTCCACTTT. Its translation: CASSELAGGNSPLHF.

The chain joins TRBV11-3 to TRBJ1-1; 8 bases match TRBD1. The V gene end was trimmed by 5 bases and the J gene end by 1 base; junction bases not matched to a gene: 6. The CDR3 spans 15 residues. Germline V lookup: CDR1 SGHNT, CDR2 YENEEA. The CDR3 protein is CASSPTGQGNTEAFF. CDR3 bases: TGTGCCAGCAGCCCCACAGGACAGGGGAACACTGAAGCTTTCTTT.

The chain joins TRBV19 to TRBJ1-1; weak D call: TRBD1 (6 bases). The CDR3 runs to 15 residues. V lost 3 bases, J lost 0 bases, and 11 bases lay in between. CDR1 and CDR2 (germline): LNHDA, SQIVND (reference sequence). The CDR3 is CASSMVQGVNTEAFF. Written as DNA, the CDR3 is TGTGCCAGTAGTATGGTACAGGGAGTGAACACTGAAGCTTTCTTT.

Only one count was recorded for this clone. In DNA form, the CDR3 reads TGTGCCAGCAGTGCGGGAAGCTCTGGAAACACCATATATTTT. It encodes CASSAGSSGNTIYF. This chain connects TRBV2 to TRBJ1-3; D unresolved. V lost 4 bases and J lost 0, with 7 bases in between. There are 14 residues in the CDR3. The germline gives CDR1 SNHLY, CDR2 FYNNEI.

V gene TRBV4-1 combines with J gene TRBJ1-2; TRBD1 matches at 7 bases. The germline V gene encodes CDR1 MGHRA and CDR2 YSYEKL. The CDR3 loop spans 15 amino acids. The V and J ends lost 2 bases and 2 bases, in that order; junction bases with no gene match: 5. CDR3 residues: CASSQNRDRNYGYTF. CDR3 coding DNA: TGCGCCAGCAGCCAAAACCGGGACAGAAACTATGGCTACACCTTC.

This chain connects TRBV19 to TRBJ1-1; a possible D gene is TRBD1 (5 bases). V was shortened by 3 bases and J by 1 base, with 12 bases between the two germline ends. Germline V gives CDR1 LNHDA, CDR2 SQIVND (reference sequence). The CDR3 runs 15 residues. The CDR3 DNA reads TGTGCCAGTAGTATGACAGCGTCCACGAACACTGAAGCTTTCTTT. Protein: CASSMTASTNTEAFF.

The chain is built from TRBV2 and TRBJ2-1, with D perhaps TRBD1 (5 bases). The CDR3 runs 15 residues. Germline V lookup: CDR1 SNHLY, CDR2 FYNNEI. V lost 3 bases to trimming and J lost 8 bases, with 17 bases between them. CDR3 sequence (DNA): TGTGCCAGCAGTGATTACGGCAGGGCAAGGGATGAGCAGTTCTTC. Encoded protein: CASSDYGRARDEQFF.

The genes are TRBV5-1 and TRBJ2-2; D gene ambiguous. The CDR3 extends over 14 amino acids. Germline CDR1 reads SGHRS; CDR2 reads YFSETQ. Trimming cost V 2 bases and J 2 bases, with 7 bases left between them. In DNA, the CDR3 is TGCGCCAGCAGCTTAACGGTAAACACCGGGGAGCTGTTTTTT. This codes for CASSLTVNTGELFF.

DNA of the CDR3: TGTGCCAGTAGTATTCGGGGGGATCGCAATCAGCCCCAGCATTTT. Translated, it gives CASSIRGDRNQPQHF. V is TRBV19 and J is TRBJ1-5, with a tentative D call TRBD1 (5 bases). The V end lost 3 bases, the J end lost 2 bases, and 11 bases lay between the germline ends. This CDR3 has 15 residues. Germline CDR1 LNHDA, CDR2 SQIVND (reference sequence).